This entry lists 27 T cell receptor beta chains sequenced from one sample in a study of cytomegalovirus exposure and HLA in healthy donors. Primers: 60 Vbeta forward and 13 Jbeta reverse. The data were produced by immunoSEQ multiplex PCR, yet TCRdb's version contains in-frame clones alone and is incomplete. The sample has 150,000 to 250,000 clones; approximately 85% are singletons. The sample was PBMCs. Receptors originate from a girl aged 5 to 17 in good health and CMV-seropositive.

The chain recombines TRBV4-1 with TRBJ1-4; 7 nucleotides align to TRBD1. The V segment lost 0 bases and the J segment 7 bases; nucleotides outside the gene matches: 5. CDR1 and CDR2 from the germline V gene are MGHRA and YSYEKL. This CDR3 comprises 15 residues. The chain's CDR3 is CASSQETGMGEKLFF. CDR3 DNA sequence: TGCGCCAGCAGCCAAGAGACAGGGATGGGTGAAAAACTGTTTTTT.

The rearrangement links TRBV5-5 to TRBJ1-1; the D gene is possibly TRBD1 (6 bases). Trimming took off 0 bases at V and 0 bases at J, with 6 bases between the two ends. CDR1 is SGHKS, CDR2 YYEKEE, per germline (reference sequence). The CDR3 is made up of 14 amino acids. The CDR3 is CASSLGQVNTEAFF. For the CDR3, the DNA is TGTGCCAGCAGCTTGGGACAGGTGAACACTGAAGCTTTCTTT.

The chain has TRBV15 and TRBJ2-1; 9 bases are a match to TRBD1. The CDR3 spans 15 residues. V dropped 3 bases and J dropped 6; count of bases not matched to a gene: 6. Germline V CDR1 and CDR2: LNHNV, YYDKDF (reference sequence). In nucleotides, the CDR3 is TGTGCCACCAGCAGTCGGGACAGGGCAGCCAATGAGCAGTTCTTC. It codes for CATSSRDRAANEQFF.

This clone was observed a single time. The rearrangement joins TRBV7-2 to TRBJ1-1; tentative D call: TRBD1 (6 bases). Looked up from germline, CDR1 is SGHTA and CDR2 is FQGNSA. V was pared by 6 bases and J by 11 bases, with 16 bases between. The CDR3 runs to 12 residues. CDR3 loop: CASSPTGVDAFF. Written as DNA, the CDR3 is TGTGCCAGCAGTCCGACAGGTGTTGACGCTTTCTTT.

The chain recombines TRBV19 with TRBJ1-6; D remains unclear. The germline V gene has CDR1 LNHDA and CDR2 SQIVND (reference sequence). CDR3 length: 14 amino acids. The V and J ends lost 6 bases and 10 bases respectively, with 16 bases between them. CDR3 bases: TGTGCCAGTAGCCCCCCGGGTCAATCCTCACCCCTCCACTTT. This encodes CASSPPGQSSPLHF.

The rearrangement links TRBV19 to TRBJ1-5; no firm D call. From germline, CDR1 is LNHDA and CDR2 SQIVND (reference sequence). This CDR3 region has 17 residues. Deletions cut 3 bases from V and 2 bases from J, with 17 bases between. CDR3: CASSMGRVDGGNQPQHF. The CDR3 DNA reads TGTGCCAGTAGTATGGGCCGAGTCGACGGGGGCAATCAGCCCCAGCATTTT. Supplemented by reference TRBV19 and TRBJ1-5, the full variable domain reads DGGITQSPKYLFRKEGQNVTLSCEQNLNHDAMYWYRQDPGQGLRLIYYSQIVNDFQKGDIAEGYSVSREKKESFPLTVTSAQKNPTAFYLCASSMGRVDGGNQPQHFGDGTRLSIL.

The CDR3 sequence is CASSLALGTQYF. For the CDR3, the DNA is TGTGCCAGCTCCCTAGCCCTCGGGACCCAGTACTTC. V usage is TRBV18 and J usage is TRBJ2-5, with a tentative D call TRBD2 (5 bases). V gave up 6 bases and J gave up 7 bases, with 12 bases separating them. Germline CDR1 KGHSH, CDR2 LQKENI. CDR3 length equals 12 residues.

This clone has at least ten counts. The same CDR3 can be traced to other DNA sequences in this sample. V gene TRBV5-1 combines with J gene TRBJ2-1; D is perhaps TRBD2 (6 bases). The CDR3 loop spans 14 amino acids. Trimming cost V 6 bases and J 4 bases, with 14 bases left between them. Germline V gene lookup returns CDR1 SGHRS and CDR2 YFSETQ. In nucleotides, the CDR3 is TGCGCCAGCACCTCCTCTGGGGGGTACAATGAGCAGTTCTTC. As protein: CASTSSGGYNEQFF.

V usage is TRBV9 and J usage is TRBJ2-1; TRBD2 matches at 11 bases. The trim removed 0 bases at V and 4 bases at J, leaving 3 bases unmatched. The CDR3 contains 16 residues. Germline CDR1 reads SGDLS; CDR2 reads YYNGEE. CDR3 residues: CASSVEGTSGYNEQFF. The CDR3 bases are TGTGCCAGCAGCGTAGAGGGGACTAGCGGTTACAATGAGCAGTTCTTC. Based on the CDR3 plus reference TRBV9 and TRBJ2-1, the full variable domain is DSGVTQTPKHLITATGQRVTLRCSPRSGDLSVYWYQQSLDQGLQFLIQYYNGEERAKGNILERFSAQQFPDLHSELNLSSLELGDSALYFCASSVEGTSGYNEQFFGPGTRLTVL.

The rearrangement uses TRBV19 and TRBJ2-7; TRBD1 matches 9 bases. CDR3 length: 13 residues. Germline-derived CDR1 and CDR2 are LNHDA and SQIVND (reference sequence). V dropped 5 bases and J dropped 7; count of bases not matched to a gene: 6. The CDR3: CASSSGTGFEQYF. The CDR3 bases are TGTGCCAGTAGTTCCGGGACAGGGTTTGAGCAGTACTTC.

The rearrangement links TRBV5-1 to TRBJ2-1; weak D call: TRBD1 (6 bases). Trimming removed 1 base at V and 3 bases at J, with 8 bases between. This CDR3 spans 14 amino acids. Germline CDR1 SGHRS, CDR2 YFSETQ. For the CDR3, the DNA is TGCGCCAGCAGCTTGCTGGACAGCTACAATGAGCAGTTCTTC. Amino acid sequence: CASSLLDSYNEQFF. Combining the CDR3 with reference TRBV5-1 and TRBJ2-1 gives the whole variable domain KAGVTQTPRYLIKTRGQQVTLSCSPISGHRSVSWYQQTPGQGLQFLFEYFSETQRNKGNFPGRFSGRQFSNSRSEMNVSTLELGDSALYLCASSLLDSYNEQFFGPGTRLTVL.

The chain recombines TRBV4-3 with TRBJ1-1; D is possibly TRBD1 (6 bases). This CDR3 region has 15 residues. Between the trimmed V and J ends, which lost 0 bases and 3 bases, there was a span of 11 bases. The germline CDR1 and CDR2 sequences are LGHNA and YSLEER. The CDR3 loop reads CASSQEGGPHTEAFF. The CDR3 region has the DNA TGCGCCAGCAGCCAAGAAGGGGGACCCCACACTGAAGCTTTCTTT.

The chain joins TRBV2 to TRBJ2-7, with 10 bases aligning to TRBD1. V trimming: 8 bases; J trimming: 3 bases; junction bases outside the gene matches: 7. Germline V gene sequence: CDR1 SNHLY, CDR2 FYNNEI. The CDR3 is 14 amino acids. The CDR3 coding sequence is TGTGCCAGCGGGACAGGGGCCGGATACTACGAGCAGTACTTC. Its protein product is CASGTGAGYYEQYF.

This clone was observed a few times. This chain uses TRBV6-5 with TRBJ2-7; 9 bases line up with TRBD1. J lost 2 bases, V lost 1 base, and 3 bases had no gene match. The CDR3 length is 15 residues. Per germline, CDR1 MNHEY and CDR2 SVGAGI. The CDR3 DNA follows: TGTGCCAGCAGTTACTACGGGACAGGGCCCTACGAGCAGTACTTC. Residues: CASSYYGTGPYEQYF.

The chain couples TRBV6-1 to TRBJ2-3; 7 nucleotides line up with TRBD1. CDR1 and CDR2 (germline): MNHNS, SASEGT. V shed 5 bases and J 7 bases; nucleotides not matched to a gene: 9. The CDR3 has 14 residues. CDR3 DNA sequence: TGTGCCAGCAGTCACAGGGGCGACCCGTATACGCAGTATTTT. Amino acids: CASSHRGDPYTQYF.

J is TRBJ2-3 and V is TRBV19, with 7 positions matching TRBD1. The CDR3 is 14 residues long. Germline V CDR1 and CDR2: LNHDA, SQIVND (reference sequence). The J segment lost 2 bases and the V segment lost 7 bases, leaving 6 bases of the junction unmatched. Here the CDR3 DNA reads TGTGCCAGTACCAGACAGGGAATCACAGATACGCAGTATTTT. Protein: CASTRQGITDTQYF.

The CDR3 sequence: CASRVDSSSYEQYF. The CDR3 DNA reads TGTGCCAGCAGGGTGGACAGTTCCTCCTACGAGCAGTACTTC. The rearrangement links TRBV6-1 to TRBJ2-7; the D gene is possibly TRBD1 (6 bases). The germline V gene has CDR1 MNHNS and CDR2 SASEGT. V lost 6 bases and J lost 0, with 12 bases in between. The length of the CDR3 is 14 residues.

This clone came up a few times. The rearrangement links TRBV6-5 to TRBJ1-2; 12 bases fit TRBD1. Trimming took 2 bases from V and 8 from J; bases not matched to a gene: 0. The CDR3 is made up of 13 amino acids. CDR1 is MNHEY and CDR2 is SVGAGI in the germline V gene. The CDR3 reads CASSYGTGGGYTF. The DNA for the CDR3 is TGTGCCAGCAGTTACGGGACAGGGGGCGGCTACACCTTC.

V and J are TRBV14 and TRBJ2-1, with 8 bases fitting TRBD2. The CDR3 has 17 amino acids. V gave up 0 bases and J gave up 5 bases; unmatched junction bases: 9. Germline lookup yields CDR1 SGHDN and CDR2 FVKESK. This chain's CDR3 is CASSQDPVPGGDNEQFF. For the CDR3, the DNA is TGTGCCAGCAGCCAAGATCCCGTCCCGGGGGGGGACAATGAGCAGTTCTTC.

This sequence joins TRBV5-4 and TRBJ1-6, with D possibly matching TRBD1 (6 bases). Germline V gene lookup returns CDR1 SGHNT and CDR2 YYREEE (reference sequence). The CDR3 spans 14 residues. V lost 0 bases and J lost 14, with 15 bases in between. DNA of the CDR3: TGTGCCAGCAGCTTGGTTTTGGGGGCGGAGGCCCTCCACTTT. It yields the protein CASSLVLGAEALHF.

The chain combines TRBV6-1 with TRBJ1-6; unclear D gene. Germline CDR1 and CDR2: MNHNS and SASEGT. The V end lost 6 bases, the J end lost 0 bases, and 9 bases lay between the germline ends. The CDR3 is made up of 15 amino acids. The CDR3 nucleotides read TGTGCCAGCAGCACGAGGAGCTCCTATAATTCACCCCTCCACTTT. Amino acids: CASSTRSSYNSPLHF.

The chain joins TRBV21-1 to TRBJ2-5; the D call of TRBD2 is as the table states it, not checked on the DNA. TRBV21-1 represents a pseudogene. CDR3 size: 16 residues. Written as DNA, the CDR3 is TGTGCCAGCAGCACTCGGCCGGGACTAGCCGGAGAGACCCAGTACTTC. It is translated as CASSTRPGLAGETQYF.

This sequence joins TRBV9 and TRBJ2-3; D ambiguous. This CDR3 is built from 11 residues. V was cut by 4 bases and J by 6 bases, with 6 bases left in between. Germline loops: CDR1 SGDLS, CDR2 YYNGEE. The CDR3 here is CASSLSDTQYF. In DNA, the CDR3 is TGTGCCAGCAGCTTAAGCGATACGCAGTATTTT.

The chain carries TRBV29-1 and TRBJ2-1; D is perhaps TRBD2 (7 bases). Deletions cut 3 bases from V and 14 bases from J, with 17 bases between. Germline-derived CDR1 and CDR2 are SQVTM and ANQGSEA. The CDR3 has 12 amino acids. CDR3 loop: CSVDSRGALEFF. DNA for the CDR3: TGCAGCGTTGACAGTCGGGGGGCACTGGAGTTCTTC.

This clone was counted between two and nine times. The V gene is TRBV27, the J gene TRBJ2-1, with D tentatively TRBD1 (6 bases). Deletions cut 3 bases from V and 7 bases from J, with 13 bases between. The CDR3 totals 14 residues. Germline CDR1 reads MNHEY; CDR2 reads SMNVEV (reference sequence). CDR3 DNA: TGTGCCAGCAGTTTCAGGACAGCTACTAATGAGCAGTTCTTC. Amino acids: CASSFRTATNEQFF.

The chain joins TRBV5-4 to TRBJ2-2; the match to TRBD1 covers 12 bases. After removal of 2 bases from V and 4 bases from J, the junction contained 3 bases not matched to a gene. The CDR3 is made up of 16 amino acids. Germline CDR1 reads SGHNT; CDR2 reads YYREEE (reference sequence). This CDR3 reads CASSLPGQGATGELFF. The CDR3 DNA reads TGTGCCAGCAGCTTACCGGGACAGGGGGCCACCGGGGAGCTGTTTTTT.

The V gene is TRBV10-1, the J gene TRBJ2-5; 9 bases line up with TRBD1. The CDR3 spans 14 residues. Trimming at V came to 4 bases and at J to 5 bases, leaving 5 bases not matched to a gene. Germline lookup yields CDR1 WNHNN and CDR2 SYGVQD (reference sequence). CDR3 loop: CASSGTGDPETQYF. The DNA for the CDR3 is TGCGCCAGCAGTGGGACAGGGGATCCGGAGACCCAGTACTTC.